One and the same sample provided the 24 T cell receptor beta chains below, sequenced in a study of control samples from healthy donors and cancer patients. Only in-frame clones appear in the TCRdb table, and some are missing; sequencing was by immunoSEQ multiplex PCR. The sample has roughly 47,000 clones, about 89% seen once. Sample: PBMCs. The receptor set was obtained from an older woman with lung cancer.

The chain employs TRBV6-6 and TRBJ2-5, with 7 positions matching TRBD2. Unmatched junction bases numbered 10, after V lost 11 bases and J lost 7 bases. This CDR3 has 12 amino acids. CDR1 MNHNY and CDR2 SVGAGI come from the germline V gene (reference sequence). The CDR3 DNA follows: TGTGCCGTCTTAGCGGGCCTCTGGACCCAGTACTTC. Translated: CAVLAGLWTQYF.

A single count supports this clone. The CDR3 region is CASREGTGVYEQYF. DNA of the CDR3: TGTGCCAGCAGGGAAGGGACAGGGGTCTACGAGCAGTACTTC. This sequence joins TRBV28 and TRBJ2-7; 10 bases align to TRBD1. The germline V gene has CDR1 MDHEN and CDR2 SYDVKM. The CDR3 is 14 amino acids. Trimming cost V 6 bases and J 3 bases; bases outside gene matches: 5.

The chain recombines TRBV24-1 with TRBJ2-5, with 9 bases identical to TRBD2. This CDR3 is 17 amino acids long. Trimming cost V 3 bases and J 2 bases; bases outside gene matches: 9. Germline CDR1 reads KGHDR; CDR2 reads SFDVKD. The CDR3 region is CATSDLRGLAGQETQYF. The CDR3 DNA sequence: TGTGCCACCAGTGATCTTCGGGGGCTAGCGGGACAAGAGACCCAGTACTTC.

This clone was counted once. CDR3 bases: TGTGCCAGCAGCTTACGAGTCTCTGGGGCCAACGTCCTGACTTTC. It is translated as CASSLRVSGANVLTF. J is TRBJ2-6 and V is TRBV5-6; the D is unclear. CDR3 size: 15 residues. CDR1 is SGHDT, CDR2 YYEEEE, per germline. Trimming stripped 2 bases from V and 0 bases from J, with 6 bases between. Based on the CDR3 plus reference TRBV5-6 and TRBJ2-6, the full variable domain is DAGVTQSPTHLIKTRGQQVTLRCSPKSGHDTVSWYQQALGQGPQFIFQYYEEEERQRGNFPDRFSGHQFPNYSSELNVNALLLGDSALYLCASSLRVSGANVLTFGAGSRLTVL.

CDR3 coding DNA: TGTGCCAGTAGTTCTTTTGGGGCGCACTATGGCTACACCTTC. Translated, it gives CASSSFGAHYGYTF. The chain couples TRBV19 to TRBJ1-2; D possibly corresponds to TRBD1 (5 bases). V gave up 5 bases and J gave up 3 bases, with 13 bases separating them. This CDR3 is built from 14 residues. Germline-derived CDR1 and CDR2 are LNHDA and SQIVND (reference sequence).

This clone appeared a few times. This chain connects TRBV3-1 (or the pseudogene TRBV3-2) to TRBJ2-7; 7 positions agree with TRBD1. The CDR3 totals 15 residues. Trimming at V came to 4 bases and at J to 3 bases, leaving 9 bases not matched to a gene. Germline loops: CDR1 LGHDT, CDR2 YNNKEL (reference sequence). CDR3 nucleotide sequence: TGTGCCAGCAGCCTTTCGACAGGGCCTTTCTACGAGCAGTACTTC. It is translated as CASSLSTGPFYEQYF.

The chain links TRBV3-1 (or the pseudogene TRBV3-2) to TRBJ2-3; TRBD2 matches 7 bases. The CDR3 runs 16 residues. Germline trimming cut 4 bases from V and 2 bases from J; bases unmatched to any gene: 9. The V gene's germline CDR1 is LGHDT and CDR2 YNNKEL (reference sequence). This CDR3 is CASSPPPSGVTDTQYF. CDR3 DNA sequence: TGTGCCAGCAGCCCTCCCCCCAGCGGGGTCACAGATACGCAGTATTTT.

The chain couples TRBV15 to TRBJ2-7; D not resolved. Germline values: CDR1 LNHNV, CDR2 YYDKDF (reference sequence). The V and J ends lost 0 bases and 0 bases respectively, with 12 bases between them. The CDR3 is 16 amino acids. The CDR3 protein is CATSRDRTASSYEQYF. The CDR3 nucleotides are TGTGCCACCAGCAGAGATCGAACAGCCAGCTCCTACGAGCAGTACTTC.

The CDR3 DNA follows: TGCAGCGTTGTCCCCCCCGGACAGGGGGCGAGGACTGAAGCTTTCTTT. This gives the protein CSVVPPGQGARTEAFF. The chain joins TRBV29-1 to TRBJ1-1; 11 nucleotides align to TRBD1. J lost 5 bases, V lost 4 bases, and 12 bases had no gene match. This CDR3 is 16 amino acids long. In germline, CDR1 is SQVTM, CDR2 ANQGSEA.

The chain uses TRBV28 and TRBJ1-5, with D uncertain. There are 15 residues in the CDR3. The ends were cut back, 8 bases at V and 0 bases at J, with 14 bases in the middle. CDR1 and CDR2 from the germline V gene are MDHEN and SYDVKM. DNA of the CDR3: TGTGCCAGCCTTACCTGGGCCTATAGCAATCAGCCCCAGCATTTT. It specifies CASLTWAYSNQPQHF.

The chain has TRBV5-1 and TRBJ2-2; 7 bases fit TRBD2. CDR3 length: 15 amino acids. V was clipped by 0 bases and J by 7 bases; unmatched bases: 6. Germline V lookup: CDR1 SGHRS, CDR2 YFSETQ. The CDR3 protein is CASSLEGTTDGELFF. The CDR3 DNA is TGCGCCAGCAGCTTGGAAGGGACTACCGACGGGGAGCTGTTTTTT.

V and J are TRBV5-4 and TRBJ1-1; TRBD1 matches 9 bases. The CDR3 covers 14 residues. Germline assignment: CDR1 SGHNT and CDR2 YYREEE (reference sequence). V was clipped by 0 bases and J by 3 bases; unmatched bases: 0. The CDR3 DNA sequence: TGTGCCAGCAGCTTGGACAGGGGGCACACTGAAGCTTTCTTT. This sequence encodes CASSLDRGHTEAFF. The full variable domain, in which reference TRBV5-4 and TRBJ1-1 provide the parts outside the CDR3, is ETGVTQSPTHLIKTRGQQVTLRCSSQSGHNTVSWYQQALGQGPQFIFQYYREEENGRGNFPPRFSGLQFPNYSSELNVNALELDDSALYLCASSLDRGHTEAFFGQGTRLTVV.

V usage is TRBV27 and J usage is TRBJ2-7; no clear D gene. CDR1 is MNHEY and CDR2 is SMNVEV in the germline V gene (reference sequence). This CDR3 spans 16 amino acids. V was pared by 6 bases and J by 3 bases, with 21 bases between. CDR3 loop: CASSPQLVLGSYEQYF. The CDR3, as DNA: TGTGCCAGCAGCCCCCAACTTGTCCTAGGTAGCTACGAGCAGTACTTC.

The chain recombines TRBV6-1 with TRBJ1-5, with D unclear. This CDR3 contains 15 residues. The V gene lost 2 bases and the J gene lost 2 bases, with 10 bases spanning the gap. The germline gives CDR1 MNHNS, CDR2 SASEGT. The CDR3 region is CASSENLMGNQPQHF. The CDR3, as DNA: TGTGCCAGCAGTGAAAATCTAATGGGCAATCAGCCCCAGCATTTT.

The chain recombines TRBV5-6 with TRBJ1-2, with D perhaps matching TRBD1 (6 bases). Germline assignment: CDR1 SGHDT and CDR2 YYEEEE. The CDR3 is 13 residues long. The V and J ends lost 4 bases and 7 bases respectively, with 14 bases between them. This CDR3 is CASSQSQGLGYTF. CDR3 in DNA: TGTGCCAGCAGCCAAAGTCAGGGGCTTGGCTACACCTTC.

V gene TRBV27 combines with J gene TRBJ2-1; D may correspond to TRBD1 or TRBD2 (5 bases each). The V end was cut by 6 bases, the J end by 1 base, with 13 bases between. The CDR3 loop spans 15 amino acids. Germline-derived CDR1 and CDR2 are MNHEY and SMNVEV (reference sequence). The CDR3, as DNA: TGTGCCAGCAGAACCGGGACGGAGTCCTACAATGAGCAGTTCTTC. Protein sequence: CASRTGTESYNEQFF.

V usage is TRBV4-3 and J usage is TRBJ2-2, with 10 bases identical to TRBD1. This CDR3 contains 16 residues. The germline gives CDR1 LGHNA, CDR2 YSLEER. V was pared by 3 bases and J by 4 bases, with 5 bases of the junction left unmatched. The DNA of the CDR3 is TGCGCCAGCAGCCAGGGGACAGGGGTCCGCACCGGGGAGCTGTTTTTT. This gives the protein CASSQGTGVRTGELFF.

V gene TRBV5-1 combines with J gene TRBJ2-5, with TRBD2 matching over 8 bases. The CDR3 runs 14 residues. The V and J ends lost 4 bases and 1 base, in that order; junction bases with no gene match: 3. Germline-derived CDR1 and CDR2 are SGHRS and YFSETQ. As DNA, the CDR3 is TGCGCCAGCAGCCAAACTAGCGGCCAAGAGACCCAGTACTTC. Protein sequence: CASSQTSGQETQYF.

The chain combines TRBV12-5 with TRBJ1-5; no clear D gene. This CDR3 is 15 amino acids long. V shed 6 bases and J shed 1 base, with 13 bases lying between them. Germline V gene lookup returns CDR1 LGHNT and CDR2 FRNRAP. This CDR3 is CASGPTTRSNQPQHF. CDR3 nucleotide sequence: TGTGCTAGTGGCCCGACCACCAGGAGCAATCAGCCCCAGCATTTT.

The V call is TRBV7-2, the J call TRBJ2-5; 11 nucleotides line up with TRBD2. V lost 5 bases to trimming and J lost 5 bases; unmatched junction nucleotides: 7. CDR1 SGHTA and CDR2 FQGNSA come from the germline V gene. This CDR3 region has 15 residues. CDR3 bases: TGTGCCAGCAGCCTAACTAGCGGGAGTGGGGAGACCCAGTACTTC. As protein: CASSLTSGSGETQYF.

V gene TRBV28 combines with J gene TRBJ2-7; 8 nucleotides align to TRBD1. The CDR3 has 14 residues. The germline V gene has CDR1 MDHEN and CDR2 SYDVKM. J lost 4 bases, V lost 5 bases, and 7 bases had no gene match. The CDR3 coding sequence is TGTGCCAGCAGTGGAGGGACAGGACCGTACGAGCAGTACTTC. It encodes CASSGGTGPYEQYF.

This chain uses TRBV11-2 with TRBJ2-5; unclear D gene. Germline CDR1 SGHAT, CDR2 FQNNGV. The CDR3 sequence is 16 residues long. V shed 1 base and J shed 2 bases, with 14 bases lying between them. CDR3 in DNA: TGTGCCAGCAGCTTAGGCCAGAACCCCGTTCAAGAGACCCAGTACTTC. This sequence encodes CASSLGQNPVQETQYF.

The chain joins TRBV14 to TRBJ2-3; 10 positions match TRBD2. The V segment lost 4 bases and the J segment 5 bases; nucleotides outside the gene matches: 6. The germline V gene has CDR1 SGHDN and CDR2 FVKESK. The length of the CDR3 is 15 residues. The CDR3 loop reads CASSPVAGGRDTQYF. CDR3 DNA sequence: TGTGCCAGCAGCCCCGTAGCGGGAGGAAGAGATACGCAGTATTTT.

This chain uses TRBV7-2 with TRBJ2-7; tentative D call: TRBD1 (6 bases). The ends were cut back, 5 bases at V and 5 bases at J, with 19 bases in the middle. CDR1 is SGHTA and CDR2 is FQGNSA in the germline V gene. The CDR3 sequence is 15 residues long. The CDR3 DNA reads as TGTGCCAGCAGCCCCGGAGGTGGCAGGGACAACGAGCAGTACTTC. Residues: CASSPGGGRDNEQYF.